These 12 T cell receptor beta chains came from one sample sequenced in a study of T-cell reconstitution after alpha-beta-depleted transplantation in children. The authors prepared the TCRbeta library with unique molecular identifiers. TCRdb ran MiXCR on the PCR reads and lists one entry per CDR3 protein. The sample contains approximately 290,000 distinct CDR3 sequences, around 10% of which appear only once. The starting material was peripheral blood, obtained 180 days after TCRalphabeta/CD19-depleted stem cell transplant. The source is a male patient aged 2 to 10 who had a stem cell transplant for chronic granulomatous disease, so the T cells may come from the graft donor.

This clonotype was observed at least ten times. The CDR3 coding sequence is TGCAGCGTTGCCAGGGGGGGACGAGGGGAGCAGTACTTC. Its protein is CSVARGGRGEQYF. The chain couples TRBV29-1 to TRBJ2-7, with D possibly being TRBD1 or TRBD2 (7 bases each). Germline assignment: CDR1 SQVTM and CDR2 ANQGSEA. The CDR3 totals 13 residues. Trimming took 4 bases from V and 7 from J, leaving 17 bases between them.

This clonotype was observed many times. The chain couples TRBV6-2 or TRBV6-3 to TRBJ2-7, with D perhaps TRBD2 (5 bases). The germline gives CDR1 MNHEY, CDR2 SVGEGT. V was pared by 5 bases and J by 4 bases, with 9 bases between. The CDR3 has 12 amino acids. CDR3 region: CASSLRGYEQYF. CDR3 in DNA: TGTGCCAGCAGTCTCCGGGGTTACGAGCAGTACTTC.

The rearrangement links TRBV5-1 to TRBJ2-3; no firm D call. This CDR3 has 13 residues. The germline V and J ends were trimmed by 3 bases and 6 bases, with 11 bases remaining between them. Per the germline V gene, CDR1 is SGHRS and CDR2 is YFSETQ. As DNA, the CDR3 is TGCGCCAGCAGCTCCCCACCGTCGGATACGCAGTATTTT. Its protein is CASSSPPSDTQYF.

As concerns this clonotype: A single base separates this from a much larger clone, so it may be a read error. The chain couples TRBV20-1 to TRBJ2-7; the match to TRBD1 covers 10 bases. The germline CDR1 and CDR2 sequences are DFQATT and SNEGSKA (reference sequence). This CDR3 region has 13 residues. Trimming removed 5 bases from V and 5 bases from J; junction bases left unmatched: 6. CDR3 loop: CSADRGPSNEQYF. CDR3 sequence (DNA): TGCAGTGCTGACAGGGGGCCATCCAACGAGCAGTACTTC.

This clonotype has a count of ten or more. The chain has TRBV5-4 and TRBJ2-2; 13 bases fit TRBD2. The CDR3 covers 17 residues. Germline CDR1 is SGHNT and CDR2 is YYREEE (reference sequence). Losses at the gene ends were 4 bases for V and 2 bases for J; bases not matched to a gene: 5. The CDR3 nucleotides are TGTGCCAGCAGCCAGACTAGCGGGAGGCCCAACACCGGGGAGCTGTTTTTT. This gives the protein CASSQTSGRPNTGELFF.

The sample holds many counts of this clonotype. The DNA of the CDR3 is TGCAGTGCGCATACTAGCGGGAGGCAGTTCTTC. Its translation is CSAHTSGRQFF. The J gene is TRBJ2-1, the V gene TRBV20-1; TRBD2 matches 11 bases. V shed 6 bases and J 12 bases; nucleotides not matched to a gene: 4. Germline CDR1 is DFQATT and CDR2 is SNEGSKA (reference sequence). The CDR3 spans 11 residues.

This clonotype was seen ten or more times. The chain links TRBV15 to TRBJ1-2; no definite D call. This CDR3 contains 13 residues. V was pared by 0 bases and J by 3 bases, with 5 bases between. Looked up from germline, CDR1 is LNHNV and CDR2 is YYDKDF (reference sequence). CDR3 in amino acids: CATSRDKYYGYTF. The CDR3 DNA follows: TGTGCCACCAGCAGAGATAAATACTATGGCTACACCTTC. Using reference TRBV15 and TRBJ1-2 for the parts outside the CDR3, the full variable domain is DAMVIQNPRYQVTQFGKPVTLSCSQTLNHNVMYWYQQKSSQAPKLLFHYYDKDFNNEADTPDNFQSRRPNTSFCFLDIRSPGLGDTAMYLCATSRDKYYGYTFGSGTRLTVV.

This clonotype was recorded at least ten times. The V call is TRBV5-1, the J call TRBJ2-7; D may be TRBD2 (6 bases). The CDR3 length is 13 residues. V was cut by 4 bases and J by 5 bases, with 13 bases left in between. Germline loops: CDR1 SGHRS, CDR2 YFSETQ. CDR3 in DNA: TGCGCCAGCAGCCACGACTGGGGGGACGAGCAGTACTTC. Encoded protein: CASSHDWGDEQYF.

This clonotype has ten or more counts. The chain employs TRBV18 and TRBJ2-3; D is perhaps TRBD1 (6 bases). This CDR3 region has 13 residues. Germline V gene data show CDR1 as KGHSH and CDR2 as LQKENI. Trimming removed 8 bases at V and 4 bases at J, with 13 bases between. Here the CDR3 DNA reads TGTGCCAGCGCCGGGACACTTCCAGATACGCAGTATTTT. It codes for CASAGTLPDTQYF.

V and J are TRBV28 and TRBJ2-1, with D possibly being TRBD1 or TRBD2 (5 bases each). Looked up from germline, CDR1 is MDHEN and CDR2 is SYDVKM. The CDR3 contains 11 residues. V dropped 2 bases and J dropped 12 bases, with 8 bases sitting between them. The CDR3 reads CASSLGGSQFF. CDR3 in DNA: TGTGCCAGCAGTTTAGGGGGATCGCAGTTCTTC.

This clonotype occurred many times. This chain uses TRBV5-5 with TRBJ2-1; a weak D match, TRBD2 (5 bases). Germline V gene sequence: CDR1 SGHKS, CDR2 YYEKEE (reference sequence). The ends were cut back, 2 bases at V and 2 bases at J, with 8 bases in the middle. This CDR3 has 14 residues. The CDR3 loop reads CASSFGVTYNEQFF. The DNA of the CDR3 is TGTGCCAGCAGCTTCGGGGTGACCTACAATGAGCAGTTCTTC. Full variable domain (rest looked up from reference TRBV5-5 and TRBJ2-1): DAGVTQSPTHLIKTRGQQVTLRCSPISGHKSVSWYQQVLGQGPQFIFQYYEKEERGRGNFPDRFSARQFPNYSSELNVNALLLGDSALYLCASSFGVTYNEQFFGPGTRLTVL.

This clonotype was seen at least ten times. The CDR3 reads CSASDPGTGCTF. The CDR3 coding sequence is TGCAGCGCCTCGGATCCGGGGACGGGTTGCACCTTC. The chain recombines TRBV29-1 with TRBJ1-2, with a tentative D call TRBD1 (5 bases). V shed 7 bases and J shed 13 bases, with 22 bases lying between them. Germline V gene lookup returns CDR1 SQVTM and CDR2 ANQGSEA. The CDR3 is 12 amino acids.